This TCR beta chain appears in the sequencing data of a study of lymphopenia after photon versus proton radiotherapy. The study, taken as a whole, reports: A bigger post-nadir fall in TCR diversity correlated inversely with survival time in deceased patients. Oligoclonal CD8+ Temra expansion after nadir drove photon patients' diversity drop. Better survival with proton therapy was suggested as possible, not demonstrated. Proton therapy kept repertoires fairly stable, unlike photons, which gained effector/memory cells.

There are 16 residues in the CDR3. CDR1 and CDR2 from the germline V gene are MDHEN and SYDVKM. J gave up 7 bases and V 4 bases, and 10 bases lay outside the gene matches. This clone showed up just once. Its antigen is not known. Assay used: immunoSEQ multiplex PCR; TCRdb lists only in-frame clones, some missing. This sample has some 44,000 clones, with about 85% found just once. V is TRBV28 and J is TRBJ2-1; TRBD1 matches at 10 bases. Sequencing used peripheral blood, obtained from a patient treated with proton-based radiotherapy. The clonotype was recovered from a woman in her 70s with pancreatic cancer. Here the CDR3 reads CASSSPPGQGRNEQFF. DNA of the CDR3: TGTGCCAGCAGTTCGCCCCCGGGACAGGGGAGGAATGAGCAGTTCTTC. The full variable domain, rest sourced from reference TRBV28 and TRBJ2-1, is DVKVTQSSRYLVKRTGEKVFLECVQDMDHENMFWYRQDPGLGLRLIYFSYDVKMKEKGDIPEGYSVSREKKERFSLILESASTNQTSMYLCASSSPPGQGRNEQFFGPGTRLTVL.